This T cell receptor beta chain was documented in a study of vaccination and CD4 T cells after COVID-19. Study information: Convalescent patients gave post-COVID blood a median roughly 96 days post-diagnosis, range 35 to 161.

The study sequenced cultured CD4+ T cell DNA using the Oncomine TCR Beta short-read assay. TCRdb re-derived calls from the PCR reads in MiXCR, one entry per CDR3 protein. The table records 15,000 to 20,000 distinct CDR3 sequences, approximately 48% of them present only once. A remark on this clonotype: The antigen is undetermined. The junction differs from germline at one of its ends, possibly a read error.

Described treatment: roughly 11-day PBMC culture with coronavirus spike peptide pools or control peptides (ViraFEST assay). The material sequenced was CD4+ T cells from blood, cultured in vitro, taken after SARS-CoV-2 vaccination. The clonotype was recovered from a human donor who had recovered from COVID-19.

The CDR3 loop reads CASSLPTGVPSF. The DNA of the CDR3 is TGTGCCAGCAGCTTGCCGACAGGGGTCCCCTCCTTC. J is TRBJ1-2 and V is TRBV7-3; 8 bases are a match to TRBD1. This CDR3 is built from 12 residues. Germline V gene data show CDR1 as SGHTA and CDR2 as FQGTGA.